The sequence of this TCR beta chain was determined in a study of cytomegalovirus exposure and HLA in healthy donors. Whole-study context: Among fewer than 500 genotyped donors, around 80% fell in the Caucasian-associated ancestry cluster. Whole-study findings and limits: Altogether, more than 150 TCR beta chains were recorded as cytomegalovirus-associated.

The CDR3 covers 17 residues. Germline lookup yields CDR1 SEHNR and CDR2 FQNEAQ (reference sequence). The V and J ends lost 5 bases and 3 bases, in that order; junction bases with no gene match: 12. For this clone: The antigen is not known.

It was with 60 Vbeta and 13 Jbeta primers that the PCR ran. Original processing methods: Roughly 80 million unique TCR beta chains, some 10 million of them shared, were counted by a later analysis. Assay used: immunoSEQ multiplex PCR; TCRdb lists only in-frame clones, some missing. That table furnishes V, J and clone size, whereas the DNA furnished D and trimming. The sample carries approximately 150,000 clones, about 76% recorded once. The rearrangement uses TRBV7-9 and TRBJ2-1; TRBD1 aligns across 8 bases. Source material: PBMCs. The clonotype was recovered from a woman aged 18-29 years in good health and CMV-seropositive. CDR3 sequence: CASSRPWTGRHYNEQFF. The CDR3, as DNA: TGTGCCAGCAGCCGACCCTGGACAGGGAGGCACTACAATGAGCAGTTCTTC.